These T cell receptor beta chains were read from a single sample in a study of CD8+CD57+ T cells in acquired aplastic anemia. TCRdb analysed the reads with MiXCR anew, one entry per CDR3 protein. The sample lists 90,000 to 130,000 distinct CDR3 sequences, around 49% seen once, with around a third in the top ten. Sequenced input: sorted CD4+, CD8+, or CD8+CD57+ T cells (not recorded which) from PBMCs. These receptors all stem from a human donor in good health, serving as a control. Each CDR3 is given with its conserved first and last residue. Fields, in order: J gene, V gene, D gene, CDR3 protein. D genes are given only for firm matches.

TRBJ2-7,TRBV10-3,.,CAIRDSSYEQYF
TRBJ1-2,TRBV15,.,CATSGGGTTNYGYTF
TRBJ1-1,TRBV2,.,CASSERGTNTEAFF
TRBJ2-7,TRBV10-1,TRBD1,CASSGGQGKHEQYF
TRBJ1-5,TRBV19,.,CASRPQGESNQPQHF
TRBJ2-7,TRBV4-3,.,CASSQRIGAGYEQYF
TRBJ1-1,TRBV11-2,.,CASSKGFGGMEKTEAFF
TRBJ2-1,TRBV19,TRBD2,CASKMAGGSYNEQFF
TRBJ2-1,TRBV19,.,CASSISTGRTYNEQFF
TRBJ2-3,TRBV5-5,TRBD1,CASSLEGATDTQYF
TRBJ1-2,TRBV7-9,.,CASSLQGRDYGYTF